One and the same sample provided the 19 T cell receptor beta chains below, sequenced in a study of T cell responses to AZD1222 COVID-19 vaccine. TCRdb's table, derived via immunoSEQ multiplex PCR, lists solely in-frame clones and lacks some. This repertoire shows 130,000 to 150,000 clones, about 93% found once; its top ten account for around 5%. The source material was peripheral blood, sampled on day 0 of AZD1222 vaccination. These receptors all stem from an adult in good health.

The rearrangement joins TRBV28 to TRBJ2-1, with 7 bases matching TRBD1. Germline V gene sequence: CDR1 MDHEN, CDR2 SYDVKM. Unmatched junction bases numbered 2, after V lost 5 bases and J lost 1 base. The CDR3 extends over 14 amino acids. The CDR3 nucleotides are TGTGCCAGCAGTCAGGACAGGTCCTACAATGAGCAGTTCTTC. Protein product: CASSQDRSYNEQFF.

The rearrangement uses TRBV18 and TRBJ2-7; no firm D call. The CDR3 length is 13 residues. CDR1 KGHSH and CDR2 LQKENI come from the germline V gene. With 2 bases removed from V and 2 bases from J, the gap between germline ends came to 7 bases. The CDR3 here is CASSPNAPYEQYF. CDR3 in DNA: TGTGCCAGCTCACCAAACGCTCCCTACGAGCAGTACTTC.

V is TRBV7-9 and J is TRBJ1-1; TRBD1 matches 8 bases. The germline CDR1 and CDR2 sequences are SEHNR and FQNEAQ (reference sequence). Trimming removed 5 bases from V and 4 bases from J; junction bases left unmatched: 12. The CDR3 totals 16 residues. CDR3 sequence reads: CASSRDPGGEGTEAFF. DNA for the CDR3: TGTGCCAGCAGCCGCGACCCAGGGGGCGAGGGCACTGAAGCTTTCTTT.

This clone is a singleton in its sample. The V gene is TRBV10-3, the J gene TRBJ1-1, with D unclear. CDR3 length: 11 amino acids. Trimming removed 10 bases from V and 2 bases from J, with 8 bases in between. CDR1 is ENHRY, CDR2 SYGVKD, per germline. The CDR3 DNA follows: TGTGCCACCACCTTTAACACTGAAGCTTTCTTT. Its protein is CATTFNTEAFF.

This clone came up a few times. The same CDR3 is also encoded by other DNA sequences in this sample. The chain couples TRBV5-1 to TRBJ2-1, with D hard to call. This CDR3 comprises 13 residues. V was cut by 0 bases and J by 5 bases, with 6 bases left in between. CDR1 SGHRS and CDR2 YFSETQ come from the germline V gene. The DNA for the CDR3 is TGCGCCAGCAGCTTGGAACTCAACAATGAGCAGTTCTTC. Protein product: CASSLELNNEQFF.

The chain carries TRBV5-4 and TRBJ2-7, with TRBD1 as a possible D gene (6 bases). The CDR3 consists of 15 residues. Germline V gene data show CDR1 as SGHNT and CDR2 as YYREEE (reference sequence). Deletions cut 0 bases from V and 2 bases from J, with 12 bases between. The CDR3 spells CASSLVKQGTYEQYF. The DNA for the CDR3 is TGTGCCAGCAGCTTGGTAAAACAGGGAACCTACGAGCAGTACTTC.

The rearrangement joins TRBV5-6 to TRBJ2-1, with D possibly TRBD1 on 6 matching bases. Per the germline V gene, CDR1 is SGHDT and CDR2 is YYEEEE. V lost 1 base to trimming and J lost 6 bases, with 8 bases between them. CDR3 length equals 13 residues. The DNA of the CDR3 is TGTGCCAGCAGCTTGATGGACAGCAATGAGCAGTTCTTC. Its protein product is CASSLMDSNEQFF.

The V call is TRBV2, the J call TRBJ1-6; D call uncertain. The CDR3 has 12 residues. Germline lookup yields CDR1 SNHLY and CDR2 FYNNEI. V was shortened by 6 bases and J by 9 bases, with 9 bases between the two germline ends. CDR3 bases: TGTGCCAGCAGGGGTTCGGGTTCACCCCTCCACTTT. This translates into CASRGSGSPLHF.

The rearrangement joins TRBV3-1 (or the pseudogene TRBV3-2) to TRBJ1-2; tentatively, D is TRBD1 (5 bases). The CDR3 consists of 13 residues. V was trimmed by 0 bases and J by 4 bases, leaving 6 bases between them. Germline V lookup: CDR1 LGHDT, CDR2 YNNKEL (reference sequence). The CDR3 DNA sequence: TGTGCCAGCAGCCAAGACAGGGTCTATGGCTACACCTTC. Translation: CASSQDRVYGYTF.

This chain connects TRBV7-9 to TRBJ2-2; no reliable D call. The CDR3 length is 13 residues. V lost 3 bases to trimming and J lost 11 bases, with 13 bases between them. Germline values: CDR1 SEHNR, CDR2 FQNEAQ (reference sequence). The CDR3 is CASSLRPRPELFF. The CDR3 DNA reads as TGTGCCAGCAGCTTGAGGCCCAGGCCCGAGCTGTTTTTT.

The chain carries TRBV19 and TRBJ2-1; 10 nucleotides agree with TRBD2. From germline, CDR1 is LNHDA and CDR2 SQIVND (reference sequence). After removal of 5 bases from V and 3 bases from J, the junction contained 4 bases not matched to a gene. CDR3 length: 15 amino acids. CDR3 loop: CASSAGTSVYNEQFF. DNA for the CDR3: TGTGCCAGTAGTGCCGGGACTAGCGTCTACAATGAGCAGTTCTTC.

CDR3: CASRDRGSPLHF. CDR3 sequence (DNA): TGTGCCAGCAGGGACAGGGGTTCACCCCTCCACTTT. This chain links TRBV2 with TRBJ1-6, with 9 bases aligning to TRBD1. The CDR3 extends over 12 amino acids. CDR1 and CDR2 from the germline V gene are SNHLY and FYNNEI. With 6 bases clipped from V and 9 bases from J, the junction kept 0 bases outside the gene matches.

This chain uses TRBV18 with TRBJ1-6; 10 bases line up with TRBD1. Germline CDR1 reads KGHSH; CDR2 reads LQKENI. The CDR3 extends over 14 amino acids. V lost 8 bases, J lost 7 bases, and 5 bases stayed unmatched. DNA for the CDR3: TGTGCCAGCAGAAAGGACAGGGGGAATTCACCCCTCCACTTT. Translating gives CASRKDRGNSPLHF. Full variable domain (remainder filled in from reference TRBV18 and TRBJ1-6): NAGVMQNPRHLVRRRGQEARLRCSPMKGHSHVYWYRQLPEEGLKFMVYLQKENIIDESGMPKERFSAEFPKEGPSILRIQQVVRGDSAAYFCASRKDRGNSPLHFGNGTRLTVT.

The V and J genes are TRBV25-1 and TRBJ2-3; 10 bases align to TRBD2. The CDR3 is 16 amino acids. J was trimmed by 6 bases and V by 4 bases; bases with no gene match: 10. Germline values: CDR1 MGHDK, CDR2 SYGVNS. The CDR3, as DNA: TGTGCCAGCAGTGCAACTAGCGGGGAACCAGAGGATACGCAGTATTTT. It encodes CASSATSGEPEDTQYF.

The V and J genes are TRBV28 and TRBJ1-1, with unresolved D. This CDR3 spans 15 amino acids. CDR1 MDHEN and CDR2 SYDVKM come from the germline V gene. V lost 3 bases and J lost 1, with 12 bases in between. CDR3 amino acids: CASSFGPQENTEAFF. The CDR3 DNA sequence: TGTGCCAGCAGTTTCGGGCCGCAGGAGAACACTGAAGCTTTCTTT. The full variable domain, with the rest looked up from reference TRBV28 and TRBJ1-1, is DVKVTQSSRYLVKRTGEKVFLECVQDMDHENMFWYRQDPGLGLRLIYFSYDVKMKEKGDIPEGYSVSREKKERFSLILESASTNQTSMYLCASSFGPQENTEAFFGQGTRLTVV.

The chain employs TRBV7-2 and TRBJ1-5; 10 bases align to TRBD1. The length of the CDR3 is 15 residues. Germline lookup yields CDR1 SGHTA and CDR2 FQGNSA. V trimming: 3 bases; J trimming: 5 bases; junction bases outside the gene matches: 4. CDR3 residues: CASSFGDRGYQPQHF. The CDR3 bases are TGTGCCAGCAGCTTTGGGGACAGGGGCTATCAGCCCCAGCATTTT.

The J gene is TRBJ2-3, the V gene TRBV28, with TRBD1 matching 9 bases. The V gene end was trimmed by 4 bases and the J gene end by 2 bases; junction bases not matched to a gene: 4. The CDR3 totals 15 residues. Germline values: CDR1 MDHEN, CDR2 SYDVKM. The CDR3 loop reads CASSSGTGNTDTQYF. CDR3 nucleotides: TGTGCCAGCAGTTCCGGGACAGGGAACACAGATACGCAGTATTTT. Drawing the rest from reference TRBV28 and TRBJ2-3, the complete variable domain is DVKVTQSSRYLVKRTGEKVFLECVQDMDHENMFWYRQDPGLGLRLIYFSYDVKMKEKGDIPEGYSVSREKKERFSLILESASTNQTSMYLCASSSGTGNTDTQYFGPGTRLTVL.

J is TRBJ1-6 and V is TRBV6-5; D uncertain. Trimming left V 2 bases short and J 7 bases short, with 9 bases between. CDR1 is MNHEY and CDR2 is SVGAGI in the germline V gene. This CDR3 spans 14 amino acids. CDR3 residues: CASSYQVQNSPLHF. CDR3 in DNA: TGTGCCAGCAGTTACCAAGTCCAAAATTCACCCCTCCACTTT.

The rearrangement uses TRBV3-1 (or the pseudogene TRBV3-2) and TRBJ1-1; D remains unclear. The ends were cut back, 4 bases at V and 3 bases at J, with 9 bases in the middle. This CDR3 spans 13 amino acids. Germline V lookup: CDR1 LGHDT, CDR2 YNNKEL (reference sequence). The CDR3 region is CASSPGGHTEAFF. The CDR3 coding sequence is TGTGCCAGCAGCCCCGGCGGGCACACTGAAGCTTTCTTT.